These 10 T cell receptor beta chains originate from one sample sequenced in a study of shared clonotypes between healthy human individuals (dated by TCRdb to about 2020). Library preparation used the immunoSEQ multiplex PCR assay. Sourced from immuneACCESS, this table was stored by TCRdb with only in-frame sequences that have V and J called. A share of the clones is absent; for the studies checked, an unresolved V gene accounts for under half, and the remainder has no known explanation. The sample data list 300,000 or so clones, and approximately 79% of these were observed just once. Together, the top ten hold 10% to 13% of the sample. The sample comprised memory CD4+ T cells sorted from blood. Taken with the paper, the label for cell subset or site translates to: CD45RA-negative fraction. These receptor sequences come from a man aged 25 to 40 in good health.

The rearrangement links TRBV7-2 to TRBJ2-1; 9 bases match TRBD2. CDR1 SGHTA and CDR2 FQGNSA come from the germline V gene. Losses at the gene ends were 1 base for V and 10 bases for J; bases not matched to a gene: 5. The CDR3 sequence is 14 residues long. The CDR3: CASSLVASGAEQFF. CDR3 in DNA: TGTGCCAGCAGCTTAGTCGCTAGCGGGGCCGAGCAGTTCTTC.

This clone was observed a handful of times. The chain couples TRBV4-3 to TRBJ2-6; D remains unclear. Trimming pared 4 bases from V and 0 bases from J, leaving 7 bases between. Germline V gene lookup returns CDR1 LGHNA and CDR2 YSLEER. The length of the CDR3 is 15 residues. The CDR3 loop is CASSLSRSGANVLTF. The CDR3 bases are TGCGCCAGCAGCCTGAGCCGCTCTGGGGCCAACGTCCTGACTTTC.

In this sample, this clone turned up a few times. The J gene is TRBJ2-2, the V gene TRBV7-9; TRBD2 might be the D (5 bases). The ends were cut back, 5 bases at V and 5 bases at J, with 12 bases in the middle. This CDR3 is built from 14 residues. The germline gives CDR1 SEHNR, CDR2 FQNEAQ (reference sequence). In nucleotides, the CDR3 is TGTGCCAGCAGCCCTACTAGGGATACCGGGGAGCTGTTTTTT. Encoded protein: CASSPTRDTGELFF.

Notes on this clone: Other nucleotide sequences from this sample produce the same CDR3. J is TRBJ1-3 and V is TRBV30; no definite D call. V was clipped by 0 bases and J by 3 bases, with 3 bases between them. Germline CDR1 reads GTSNPN; CDR2 reads SVGIG (reference sequence). The length of the CDR3 is 12 residues. The CDR3, as DNA: TGTGCCTGGAGTGTAGTTGGAAACACCATATATTTT. Translated: CAWSVVGNTIYF.

V usage is TRBV10-3 and J usage is TRBJ1-1; D perhaps matches TRBD1 (6 bases). Germline V gene sequence: CDR1 ENHRY, CDR2 SYGVKD. This CDR3 spans 14 amino acids. V was clipped by 0 bases and J by 5 bases, with 10 bases between them. This chain's CDR3 is CAISESNRVTEAFF. DNA of the CDR3: TGTGCCATCAGTGAGTCGAACAGGGTAACTGAAGCTTTCTTT.

The CDR3 DNA reads TGTGCCAGCAGCGATTTCACGAGGGGAGGAGAGACCCAGTACTTC. This codes for CASSDFTRGGETQYF. The V gene is TRBV9, the J gene TRBJ2-5; D is possibly TRBD2 (6 bases). Trimming took off 3 bases at V and 4 bases at J, with 16 bases between the two ends. The CDR3 has 15 residues. Germline V gene sequence: CDR1 SGDLS, CDR2 YYNGEE.

This clone was seen only a few times. The rearrangement uses TRBV11-2 and TRBJ2-5, with TRBD2 identical over 9 bases. Trimming at V came to 5 bases and at J to 5 bases, leaving 9 bases not matched to a gene. Germline CDR1 reads SGHAT; CDR2 reads FQNNGV. CDR3 length: 15 residues. CDR3 loop: CASSPSMTSGETQYF. The CDR3 nucleotides are TGTGCCAGCAGCCCATCCATGACTAGCGGCGAGACCCAGTACTTC.

Written as DNA, the CDR3 is TGTGCCAGCAGCGTAGGGACCTCGGGAGGGGCCAACGTCCTGACTTTC. Translation: CASSVGTSGGANVLTF. The chain joins TRBV9 to TRBJ2-6; D is possibly TRBD2 (5 bases). The CDR3 runs 16 residues. With 0 bases removed from V and 4 bases from J, the gap between germline ends came to 11 bases. Germline CDR1 is SGDLS and CDR2 is YYNGEE.

J is TRBJ2-1 and V is TRBV18; a weak D match, TRBD2 (6 bases). Trimming left V 3 bases short and J 8 bases short, with 23 bases between. The germline V gene has CDR1 KGHSH and CDR2 LQKENI. The CDR3 consists of 17 residues. CDR3 nucleotide sequence: TGTGCCAGCTCACCTCGGAGGGCTCCGGCGGGTTTCGATGAGCAGTTCTTC. This encodes CASSPRRAPAGFDEQFF.

This clone was counted only a few times. This chain connects TRBV6-5 to TRBJ1-1; weak D call: TRBD1 (5 bases). Looked up from germline, CDR1 is MNHEY and CDR2 is SVGAGI. The germline V and J ends were trimmed by 2 bases and 11 bases, with 15 bases remaining between them. The CDR3 extends over 13 amino acids. The CDR3 loop is CASSYLGGDRAFF. CDR3 DNA sequence: TGTGCCAGCAGTTACCTCGGGGGTGATCGGGCTTTCTTT.